This TCR beta chain came from a study of shared clonotypes between healthy human individuals. Study-level information: Contributing individuals were a couple of females and a few males aged 18 to 49. Study-wide results and limits: Clonotype sharing levels among donors were expected to vary with sequencing depth.

CDR1 is SNHLY and CDR2 is FYNNEI in the germline V gene. V lost 7 bases, J lost 7 bases, and 11 bases lay in between. The CDR3 is 13 amino acids. Researchers partitioned CD4+ cells into CD45RA+ naive and CD45RA-negative memory subsets. Sequenced by immunoSEQ multiplex PCR; TCRdb stores in-frame clones only, minus some. The repertoire holds 1 million to 1.3 million clones, with 75% to 85% as singletons. This clone was found once. Its antigen remains unidentified. The sequence was obtained from a man aged 18 to 29 in good health. Some clones in this sample may be carry-over from other donors' samples. The V gene is TRBV2, the J gene TRBJ1-6; D is unclear. The sequencing input was memory CD4+ T cells from PBMCs. The subset was: CD45RA-negative fraction. The CDR3 loop is CASNRNSNSPLHF. DNA of the CDR3: TGTGCCAGCAATCGAAACAGCAATTCACCCCTCCACTTT.